This T cell receptor (beta chain) is from a study of early T cells in non-severe SARS-CoV-2 infection. Unique molecular identifier tags were affixed to discrete cDNA molecules. TCRdb itself ran the 5' RACE reads through MiXCR, one entry per CDR3 protein. This sample has 70,000 to 90,000 distinct CDR3 sequences, with under 15% found just once. Trimming cost V 1 base and J 7 bases; bases outside gene matches: 5. Germline V gene data show CDR1 as SGHKS and CDR2 as YYEKEE (reference sequence). The CDR3 spans 14 residues. Sequencing was carried out using whole blood. The sequence came from an adult who was a healthcare worker with PCR-confirmed SARS-CoV-2 infection or an uninfected control (not recorded which). The chain couples TRBV5-5 to TRBJ2-1; 7 bases match TRBD1. CDR3 protein: CASSLLSTGNEQFF. For the CDR3, the DNA is TGTGCCAGCAGCTTGCTCTCGACAGGGAATGAGCAGTTCTTC.